These T cell receptor beta chains were read from a single sample in a study of T cell repertoires in cytomegalovirus infection. TCRdb reanalysed the reads using MiXCR and keeps one entry per CDR3 protein. In the table there are around 120,000 distinct CDR3 sequences, 7% to 10% of which are singletons. Sequencing was done on a sample of PBMCs. The receptors were gathered from a human donor in good health (CMV status not recorded). Some clones in this sample may be carry-over from other donors' samples. The CDR3 runs from the conserved cysteine through the conserved F or W. The D gene is left open where the match is weak. Rows may omit the clone size; those that give it use once, few, many or a size class.

clone size: many
V gene: TRBV20-1
J gene: TRBJ2-5
D gene: -
CDR3 protein: CSAREVGGLIEETQYF
CDR3 DNA: TGCAGTGCTAGAGAGGTGGGGGGATTAATTGAAGAGACCCAGTACTTC

clone size: many
V gene: TRBV12-3/TRBV12-4
J gene: TRBJ2-3
D gene: -
CDR3 protein: CASSLGASGGPRTDTQYF
CDR3 DNA: TGTGCCAGCAGTTTAGGGGCGAGTGGGGGTCCTCGCACAGATACGCAGTATTTT

clone size: many
V gene: TRBV7-2
J gene: TRBJ2-1
D gene: TRBD2
CDR3 protein: CASSSHSGDSYNEQFF
CDR3 DNA: TGTGCCAGCAGCTCACATAGCGGGGACTCCTACAATGAGCAGTTCTTC

clone size: many
V gene: TRBV7-8
J gene: TRBJ1-6
D gene: -
CDR3 protein: CASSLGPGVSPLHF
CDR3 DNA: TGTGCCAGCAGCTTAGGACCTGGGGTTTCACCCCTCCACTTT

clone size: many
V gene: TRBV7-3
J gene: TRBJ2-1
D gene: -
CDR3 protein: CASSLRGYYNEQFF
CDR3 DNA: TGTGCCAGCAGCTTGCGGGGCTATTACAATGAGCAGTTCTTC

clone size: many
V gene: TRBV2
J gene: TRBJ2-7
D gene: TRBD1
CDR3 protein: CASSVQGVRNEQYF
CDR3 DNA: TGTGCCAGCAGTGTACAGGGGGTAAGGAACGAGCAGTACTTC

clone size: many
V gene: TRBV7-6
J gene: TRBJ1-3
D gene: -
CDR3 protein: CASSSAPTEGLTIYF
CDR3 DNA: TGTGCCAGCAGCTCGGCGCCCACAGAAGGTCTCACCATATATTTT

clone size: many
V gene: TRBV7-9
J gene: TRBJ2-4
D gene: -
CDR3 protein: CASSSPGLEDIQYF
CDR3 DNA: TGTGCCAGCAGCTCTCCGGGACTCGAGGACATTCAGTACTTC

clone size: -
V gene: TRBV6-2/TRBV6-3
J gene: TRBJ2-1
D gene: -
CDR3 protein: CASTIIANSYNEQFF
CDR3 DNA: TGTGCCAGCACCATCATAGCGAACTCCTACAATGAGCAGTTCTTC

clone size: many
V gene: TRBV28
J gene: TRBJ1-2
D gene: TRBD1
CDR3 protein: CASSSGQGYTGYTF
CDR3 DNA: TGTGCCAGCAGTTCGGGACAGGGGTATACTGGCTACACCTTC

clone size: -
V gene: TRBV29-1
J gene: TRBJ1-1
D gene: -
CDR3 protein: CSDATGYTEAFF
CDR3 DNA: TGCAGCGACGCCACAGGATACACTGAAGCTTTCTTT

clone size: many
V gene: TRBV28
J gene: TRBJ1-5
D gene: -
CDR3 protein: CASRDEARSNQPQHF
CDR3 DNA: TGTGCCAGCCGGGACGAGGCTAGAAGCAATCAGCCCCAGCATTTT

clone size: -
V gene: TRBV20-1
J gene: TRBJ1-4
D gene: -
CDR3 protein: CSAPGPNEKLFF
CDR3 DNA: TGCAGTGCTCCCGGGCCTAATGAAAAACTGTTTTTT

clone size: many
V gene: TRBV28
J gene: TRBJ1-1
D gene: -
CDR3 protein: CASSGPLRSEAFF
CDR3 DNA: TGTGCTTCTTCGGGCCCGCTTCGCTCTGAAGCTTTCTTT

clone size: many
V gene: TRBV7-4
J gene: TRBJ2-7
D gene: -
CDR3 protein: CASTLPWYEQYF
CDR3 DNA: TGTGCCAGCACCCTACCTTGGTACGAGCAGTACTTC

clone size: few
V gene: TRBV2
J gene: TRBJ1-1
D gene: -
CDR3 protein: CASSGSGTEAFF
CDR3 DNA: TGTGCCAGCAGTGGGTCGGGAACTGAAGCTTTCTTT

clone size: -
V gene: TRBV20-1
J gene: TRBJ1-2
D gene: -
CDR3 protein: CSATGSGYTF
CDR3 DNA: TGCAGTGCTACAGGGTCCGGCTACACCTTC

clone size: many
V gene: TRBV10-3
J gene: TRBJ1-5
D gene: -
CDR3 protein: CAISAQGINQPQHF
CDR3 DNA: TGTGCCATCAGTGCCCAGGGGATCAATCAGCCCCAGCATTTT

clone size: many
V gene: TRBV7-9
J gene: TRBJ2-1
D gene: -
CDR3 protein: CASSQGRATSYNEQFF
CDR3 DNA: TGTGCCAGCAGTCAAGGCAGGGCGACTTCCTACAATGAGCAGTTCTTC

clone size: many
V gene: TRBV11-2
J gene: TRBJ1-1
D gene: -
CDR3 protein: CASSPSLGQPGAFF
CDR3 DNA: TGTGCCAGCAGCCCCAGCTTAGGGCAGCCTGGAGCTTTCTTT

clone size: many
V gene: TRBV29-1
J gene: TRBJ2-3
D gene: TRBD2
CDR3 protein: CSVRLAGGDTDTQYF
CDR3 DNA: TGCAGCGTGAGATTAGCGGGGGGGGATACAGATACGCAGTATTTT

clone size: -
V gene: TRBV2
J gene: TRBJ2-7
D gene: -
CDR3 protein: CASREGGGNEQYF
CDR3 DNA: TGTGCCAGCAGAGAAGGGGGGGGTAACGAGCAGTACTTC

clone size: many
V gene: TRBV2
J gene: TRBJ2-3
D gene: TRBD2
CDR3 protein: CASSPWAGADTQYF
CDR3 DNA: TGTGCCAGCAGTCCCTGGGCGGGGGCAGATACGCAGTATTTT

clone size: many
V gene: TRBV7-9
J gene: TRBJ1-5
D gene: -
CDR3 protein: CASSPMQPPYSNQPQHF
CDR3 DNA: TGTGCCAGCAGCCCAATGCAGCCGCCATATAGCAATCAGCCCCAGCATTTT

clone size: many
V gene: TRBV6-5
J gene: TRBJ2-5
D gene: -
CDR3 protein: CASSYGQGIGGETQYF
CDR3 DNA: TGTGCCAGCAGTTACGGGCAGGGGATAGGTGGGGAGACCCAGTACTTC

clone size: -
V gene: TRBV6-1
J gene: TRBJ2-3
D gene: -
CDR3 protein: CASSDLGRWDTQYF
CDR3 DNA: TGTGCCAGCAGTGACCTTGGCCGTTGGGATACGCAGTATTTT

clone size: many
V gene: TRBV5-4
J gene: TRBJ2-5
D gene: -
CDR3 protein: CASSLRDSQETQYF
CDR3 DNA: TGTGCCAGCAGCTTACGGGACTCCCAAGAGACCCAGTACTTC

clone size: few
V gene: TRBV5-1
J gene: TRBJ2-5
D gene: -
CDR3 protein: CASSWQETQYF
CDR3 DNA: TGCGCCAGCAGCTGGCAAGAGACCCAGTACTTC

clone size: -
V gene: TRBV20-1
J gene: TRBJ1-2
D gene: -
CDR3 protein: CSAREGGARGYTF
CDR3 DNA: TGCAGTGCTAGAGAAGGGGGGGCACGGGGCTACACCTTC

clone size: many
V gene: TRBV6-4
J gene: TRBJ1-4
D gene: -
CDR3 protein: CASRWGGGEKLFF
CDR3 DNA: TGTGCCAGCAGATGGGGGGGAGGTGAAAAACTGTTTTTT